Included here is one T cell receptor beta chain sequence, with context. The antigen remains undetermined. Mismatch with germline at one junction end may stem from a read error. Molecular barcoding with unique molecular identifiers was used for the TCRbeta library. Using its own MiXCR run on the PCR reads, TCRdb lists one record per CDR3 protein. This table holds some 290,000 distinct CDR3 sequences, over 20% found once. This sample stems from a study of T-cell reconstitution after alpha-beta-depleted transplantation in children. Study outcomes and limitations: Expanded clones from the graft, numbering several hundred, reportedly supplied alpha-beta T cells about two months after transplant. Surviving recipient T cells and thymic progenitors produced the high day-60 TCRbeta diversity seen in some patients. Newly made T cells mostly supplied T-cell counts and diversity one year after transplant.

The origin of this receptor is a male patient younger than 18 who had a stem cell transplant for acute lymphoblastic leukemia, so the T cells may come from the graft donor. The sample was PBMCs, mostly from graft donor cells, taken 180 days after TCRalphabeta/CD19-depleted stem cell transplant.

CDR3 residues: CASTLSGTLNTGELFF. The CDR3 region has the DNA TGCGCCAGCACCTTGTCCGGGACCCTTAACACCGGGGAGCTGTTTTTT. The chain uses TRBV5-1 and TRBJ2-2; D is perhaps TRBD1 or TRBD2 (5 bases each). The V gene's germline CDR1 is SGHRS and CDR2 YFSETQ. The CDR3 consists of 16 residues.